The rows below give T cell receptor beta chains drawn from one sample of a study of T cell responses to AZD1222 COVID-19 vaccine. The assay was immunoSEQ multiplex PCR, and TCRdb's table has in-frame clones only and misses some. This table holds roughly 270,000 clones, around 93% found once. Sequencing used peripheral blood, obtained 28 days after the second AZD1222 dose. All receptors come from an adult who received the AZD1222 COVID-19 vaccine. CDR3s include the opening cysteine and the closing phenylalanine or tryptophan. A D gene is named only where the DNA matches it firmly. Only part of the rows carry a size: once, few, many, or a class if the clone is expanded.

D,length,size,J,V,DNA,CDR3
TRBD1,16,.,TRBJ1-2,TRBV5-6,TGTGCCAGCAGCGCCCGGGACAGGGAAGCTAACTATGGCTACACCTTC,CASSARDREANYGYTF
.,17,.,TRBJ1-5,TRBV30,TGTGCCTGGAGTGGTTCTTTCGGGTTACAGAGTGGACAGCCCCAGCATTTT,CAWSGSFGLQSGQPQHF
.,14,.,TRBJ2-7,TRBV5-6,TGTGCCAGCAGCCCCGGGGTGGGGGCCTACGAGCAGTACTTC,CASSPGVGAYEQYF
.,15,.,TRBJ2-7,TRBV27,TGTGCCAGCAGTTGGTCTAGCGATAGCTCCTACGAGCAGTACTTC,CASSWSSDSSYEQYF
TRBD1,15,.,TRBJ1-1,TRBV4-1,TGCGCCAGCAGCCAGCAGACAGGGGGCTGGACTGAAGCTTTCTTT,CASSQQTGGWTEAFF
.,15,once,TRBJ2-7,TRBV7-8,TGTGCCAGCAGCCGTCAGGTCGTAACTTCCTACGAGCAGTACTTC,CASSRQVVTSYEQYF
.,12,.,TRBJ2-1,TRBV10-3,TGTGCCATCAACCACAGCGGGAATGAGCAGTTCTTC,CAINHSGNEQFF
.,16,.,TRBJ2-5,TRBV4-1,TGCGCCAGCAGCCCCCAGTCAGGGGGGTTTGGAGAGACCCAGTACTTC,CASSPQSGGFGETQYF
.,12,.,TRBJ1-1,TRBV28,TGTGCCAGCGCCCTACCTAACACTGAAGCTTTCTTT,CASALPNTEAFF
.,17,.,TRBJ2-1,TRBV18,TGTGCCAGCTCACCTCCCCACCCCGGGAACTCTAGGAATGAGCAGTTCTTC,CASSPPHPGNSRNEQFF
.,15,.,TRBJ2-3,TRBV1,TGCACCAGCACACAACCGCAGCGAAGCACAGATACGCAGTATTTT,CTSTQPQRSTDTQYF
.,15,.,TRBJ2-5,TRBV4-2,TGTGCCAGCAGCCAACCCCCAGGGGCCCAAGAGACCCAGTACTTC,CASSQPPGAQETQYF
TRBD1,14,once,TRBJ1-6,TRBV7-9,TGTGCCAGCAGTTCGGGACAGGGCAATTCACCCCTCCACTTT,CASSSGQGNSPLHF
.,13,.,TRBJ1-1,TRBV19,TGTGCCACTGCGGACAGAATGAACACTGAAGCTTTCTTT,CATADRMNTEAFF
.,13,.,TRBJ1-6,TRBV7-9,TGTGCCAGCAGCTTCGTGCACAATTCACCCCTCCACTTT,CASSFVHNSPLHF
TRBD1,14,.,TRBJ2-7,TRBV28,TGTGCCAGCAGTTTCGGGGACAGAGCCTACGAGCAGTACTTC,CASSFGDRAYEQYF
.,11,.,TRBJ2-7,TRBV10-3,TGTGCCATCGGGGGGGCGTACGAGCAGTACTTC,CAIGGAYEQYF
TRBD2,14,.,TRBJ2-3,TRBV29-1,TGCAGCGCCAGGGGTAGCGGGAGGACAGATACGCAGTATTTT,CSARGSGRTDTQYF
TRBD2,16,.,TRBJ2-5,TRBV7-7,TGTGCTAGCAGCCCCGGACTAGCGGGGAGTCAAGAGACCCAGTACTTC,CASSPGLAGSQETQYF
TRBD1,16,.,TRBJ1-5,TRBV10-3,TGTGCCATCAGTGGGGAAGGACAGGGAGGGAATCAGCCCCAGCATTTT,CAISGEGQGGNQPQHF
.,15,.,TRBJ1-2,TRBV4-2,TGTGCCAGCAGCCCCGCCGCGACAGTTAACTATGGCTACACCTTC,CASSPAATVNYGYTF
.,14,.,TRBJ1-1,TRBV27,TGTGCCAGCTGGAGGACAGCCTTGAACACTGAAGCTTTCTTT,CASWRTALNTEAFF
.,15,.,TRBJ1-2,TRBV4-1,TGCGCCAGCAGAAAAACAGGAAACAGCGAGAGTGGCTACACCTTC,CASRKTGNSESGYTF
TRBD1,14,.,TRBJ2-7,TRBV5-6,TGTGCCAGCGTAATCAGGGGGTCGGCCTACGAGCAGTACTTC,CASVIRGSAYEQYF
.,13,.,TRBJ1-1,TRBV2,TGTGCCAGCAGTGAAGGGTTGAACACTGAAGCTTTCTTT,CASSEGLNTEAFF
.,12,.,TRBJ2-2,TRBV28,TGTGCCAGTTCAGGGAACACCGGGGAGCTGTTTTTT,CASSGNTGELFF
TRBD1,14,.,TRBJ1-4,TRBV9,TGTGCCAGCAGCGCCGACAGGGCGTTCGGAAAACTGTTTTTT,CASSADRAFGKLFF
TRBD1,14,.,TRBJ2-5,TRBV11-2,TGTGCCAGCAGCTTGACGGACAGGGCAGAGACCCAGTACTTC,CASSLTDRAETQYF
TRBD2,16,.,TRBJ2-1,TRBV5-4,TGTGCCAGCAGCTATGGCGGGACTAGCAGCTACAATGAGCAGTTCTTC,CASSYGGTSSYNEQFF
TRBD2,15,.,TRBJ2-1,TRBV5-4,TGTGCCAGCAGCACACGGACTAGCGGGGGCCTCGAGCAGTTCTTC,CASSTRTSGGLEQFF
.,12,once,TRBJ2-1,TRBV5-5,TGTGCCAGCAGCTTCGCCGGCAATGAGCAGTTCTTC,CASSFAGNEQFF
TRBD1,14,.,TRBJ2-1,TRBV4-3,TGCGCCAGCAGCCAAGGGGACAGGGGCAACGAGCAGTTCTTC,CASSQGDRGNEQFF
TRBD2,14,.,TRBJ2-1,TRBV27,TGTGCCAGCAGGACCCTTAGCGGGGGGAATGAGCAGTTCTTC,CASRTLSGGNEQFF
.,10,.,TRBJ2-1,TRBV20-1,TGCAGTGCGGAGCGGAATGAGCAGTTCTTC,CSAERNEQFF
.,13,once,TRBJ2-7,TRBV12-3/TRBV12-4,TGTGCCAGCAGCAGACAGGTTTTCTACGAGCAGTACTTC,CASSRQVFYEQYF
.,11,once,TRBJ2-1,TRBV14,TGTGCCAGCAGCCAAGGACATGAGCAGTTCTTC,CASSQGHEQFF
.,14,.,TRBJ1-1,TRBV28,TGTGCCAGCAGTTATTTCGGGGGAGTCACTGAAGCTTTCTTT,CASSYFGGVTEAFF
TRBD1,18,.,TRBJ2-7,TRBV11-2,TGTGCCAGCAGCCGGAATCCCACCGGGACAGCTAGGACCTACGAGCAGTACTTC,CASSRNPTGTARTYEQYF
.,16,.,TRBJ2-3,TRBV6-6,TGTGCCAGCAGTTACTCAACTCCCGGGAACACAGATACGCAGTATTTT,CASSYSTPGNTDTQYF
.,15,.,TRBJ1-2,TRBV9,TGTGCCAGCAGCGACACAGGGAAGGGCGTTAGGGGCTACACCTTC,CASSDTGKGVRGYTF
.,18,.,TRBJ2-1,TRBV7-9,TGTGCCAGCAGTGCTTCTCTTTTTAGGACGGGCGCTTACAATGAGCAGTTCTTC,CASSASLFRTGAYNEQFF
.,13,.,TRBJ1-5,TRBV6-5,TGTGCCAGCAGGGGGGGTTGGGGTCAGCCCCAGCATTTT,CASRGGWGQPQHF
TRBD2,13,.,TRBJ2-1,TRBV5-6,TGTGCCAGCAGGGGGAGGGCCTACAATGAGCAGTTCTTC,CASRGRAYNEQFF
TRBD1,14,.,TRBJ2-7,TRBV6-5,TGTGCCAGCACCCAGGGGGCTATCTCCTACGAGCAGTACTTC,CASTQGAISYEQYF